The 3 T cell receptor beta chains below all came from one sample that was sequenced in a study of CD4 T cells in relation to SARS-CoV-2 and coronaviruses. Their antigens are not known. Libraries were prepared by immunoSEQ multiplex PCR; TCRdb keeps only in-frame clonotypes and omits some of them. In the table there are 35,000 or so clones, around 80% of which are singletons. The sample consisted of memory CD4+ T cells from PBMCs, cultured in vitro. These receptors originate from an adult with COVID-19.

This clone was recorded only once. The gene calls are TRBV13 and TRBJ2-1; D is undetermined. CDR1 is PRHDT and CDR2 is FYEKMQ in the germline V gene (reference sequence). Between the trimmed V and J ends, which lost 6 bases and 4 bases, there was a span of 13 bases. This CDR3 contains 14 residues. This CDR3 is CASRQTPSYNEQFF. The DNA of the CDR3 is TGTGCCAGCAGACAGACCCCCTCGTACAATGAGCAGTTCTTC.

The V and J genes are TRBV12-1 and TRBJ2-7. TRBV12-1 is flagged as a pseudogene. This CDR3 has 15 amino acids. For the CDR3, the DNA is TGTGCCAGCAGCTTTGAACAGGGGACTACCTACGAGCAGTACTTC. Amino acids: CASSFEQGTTYEQYF.

The chain has TRBV3-1 (or the pseudogene TRBV3-2) and TRBJ1-1; the D is unclear. CDR3 length: 14 residues. Per the germline V gene, CDR1 is LGHDT and CDR2 is YNNKEL (reference sequence). The V end was cut by 2 bases, the J end by 2 bases, with 9 bases between. Written as DNA, the CDR3 is TGTGCCAGCAGCCAACTACCAGCAAACACTGAAGCTTTCTTT. Translation gives CASSQLPANTEAFF.